The subject of this entry is one TCR beta chain. Many counts were recorded for this clonotype. Its recognized antigen is unknown. Per-nucleotide qualities are absent, and no much larger clonotype sits a single base away. The germline ends are 17 bases apart after V is trimmed by 4 bases and J by 3 bases. From a lookup of the germline V gene, CDR1 and CDR2 are SGHRS and YFSETQ. The CDR3 runs 16 amino acids, cysteine and phenylalanine included. The only DNA kept is the CDR3, 48 bases in frame from the first base. The record originates from a study of T cells in Graves' hyperthyroidism and ophthalmopathy (dated by TCRdb to the late 2010s). With respect to the entire study: Peripheral blood samples were taken at the time of initial diagnosis, prior to any treatment. Thyroid tissue and blood T-cell repertoires from about six Graves' hyperthyroidism patients were also compared in the study. The 90 or so discovery patients were randomly split 7:3 into training and test sets. Once sampling was done, hyperthyroidism patients were given methimazole at a starting dose of 30 mg daily, whereas ophthalmopathy patients were given high-dose intravenous methylprednisolone. TCR Vbeta CDR3 sequencing of 130 to 150 peripheral blood samples (43 ophthalmopathy, around 80 hyperthyroidism and about 17 progressor patients) is reported in the paper. To identify TCR V-J signatures that set the groups apart, the researchers used a discovery cohort of about a hundred patients, made up of 40 to 45 with Graves' ophthalmopathy and 57 with stable Graves' hyperthyroidism. Prospective prediction of ophthalmopathy was tested in an independent validation cohort of fewer than 20 hyperthyroidism patients and 15 to 17 patients who later progressed to ophthalmopathy.

The hyperthyroidism patients were between 18 and 65 years old and newly diagnosed, with a disease duration of less than 2 months. The study excluded patients with uncontrolled infections, other autoimmune diseases, pregnancy or lactation. Diagnoses were established on the basis of clinical symptoms, serum thyroxine and TRAb, thyroid ultrasound, and orbital computed tomography. Blood from progressor patients was drawn when they were first diagnosed with hyperthyroidism, before any ophthalmopathy symptoms appeared. Ficoll-Paque density gradient centrifugation was used to isolate PBMCs from approximately 10 ml of fresh peripheral blood. Progressor patients were defined as those initially diagnosed with Graves' hyperthyroidism in whom ophthalmopathy developed during follow-up. Total RNA was extracted with Trizol reagent, and quality was checked on an Agilent 2100 Bioanalyzer. General study outcomes and caveats: No statistical method was used to set the sample size in advance, and investigators knew the group allocation. In cross-validation, a model built on a 13 V-J signature told ophthalmopathy apart from stable hyperthyroidism with roughly 87% sensitivity and about 81% specificity, and in testing the same model reached 80%/75%. In validation, progression to ophthalmopathy was predicted by the model with 70.59% sensitivity and nearly 75% specificity, a median of about 6 months before onset. Blood samples also contained most of the expanded thyroid clonotypes (frequency above 0.001), which suggests that blood repertoires may reflect thyroid immune responses.

TCR beta CDR3 regions were amplified from RNA transcripts. The TCR CDR3 was subjected to a first round of RT-PCR using the HTBI primer set and the Qiagen OneStep RT-PCR kit. Libraries were constructed in a second round of multiplex PCR, after which size selection and purification were performed. Libraries were sequenced paired-end with 100 bp reads on an Illumina HiSeq2000. For the original study's pipeline: SOAPnuke was used to process the raw data, with reads discarded if the reads contained adapters or uncalled bases, had a mean Phred below 15, or lacked an exact constant-primer or identifier match. COPE v1.2.5 was used to merge high-quality paired reads, and clonotypes were defined as unique nucleotide sequences. MiTCR v1.1 was used to align clonotypes to the IMGT TRBV, TRBD and TRBJ reference segments. The analysis was restricted to V-J combinations with a frequency above 0.0001, which together covered 99% to 99.2% of the repertoires. The TCS score was defined as the ratio of F50 (clonal expansion) to E x V (chaos), calculated using BLOSUM62-based TCRdist between CDR3 peptides within each V-J. Welch's t-statistics and random forest reduced roughly 500 V-J features to about 13, which were used in a naive Bayes classifier (R e1071). Using fastp at Q25 and MiXCR, TCRdb reprocessed the public reads and kept productive beta chains. For every CDR3 protein sequence, its rows merge into one entry that carries the most common genes and DNA. These V and J calls rely on TCRdb rather than the paper's analysis. For this sample the table gives hundreds of thousands of distinct CDR3 sequences, of which approximately 15% were detected only once. The ten top clones hold 5.5% to 7.5% of the sample.

This chain joins TRBV5-1 to TRBJ1-3, with no D gene named confidently. Material for sequencing was blood. This clonotype originated in a woman aged 30 to 39 with Graves' hyperthyroidism that later progressed to Graves' ophthalmopathy. This receptor has the CDR3 CASSLGTDVRGNTIYF. The DNA sequence reads TGCGCCAGCAGCCTGGGAACCGACGTCCGTGGAAACACCATATATTTT.